In its sample, the clone carrying this TCR beta chain was seen once. CDR1 and CDR2 (germline): LNHDA, SQIVND (reference sequence). The length of the CDR3 is 15 residues. V trimming: 0 bases; J trimming: 5 bases; junction bases outside the gene matches: 4. The record originates from a study of blood T cell repertoires in COVID-19. Method: immunoSEQ multiplex PCR; TCRdb's copy keeps in-frame clones and lacks some. The sample yields more than 85,000 clones, approximately 81% seen once. The sample taken for sequencing was peripheral blood. The J gene is TRBJ2-3, the V gene TRBV19; 8 positions match TRBD1. The clonotype comes from an older man with acute or convalescent COVID-19. The CDR3 region has the DNA TGTGCCAGTAGTATAGACAGGGGGCATGGAGATACGCAGTATTTT. Translation: CASSIDRGHGDTQYF.